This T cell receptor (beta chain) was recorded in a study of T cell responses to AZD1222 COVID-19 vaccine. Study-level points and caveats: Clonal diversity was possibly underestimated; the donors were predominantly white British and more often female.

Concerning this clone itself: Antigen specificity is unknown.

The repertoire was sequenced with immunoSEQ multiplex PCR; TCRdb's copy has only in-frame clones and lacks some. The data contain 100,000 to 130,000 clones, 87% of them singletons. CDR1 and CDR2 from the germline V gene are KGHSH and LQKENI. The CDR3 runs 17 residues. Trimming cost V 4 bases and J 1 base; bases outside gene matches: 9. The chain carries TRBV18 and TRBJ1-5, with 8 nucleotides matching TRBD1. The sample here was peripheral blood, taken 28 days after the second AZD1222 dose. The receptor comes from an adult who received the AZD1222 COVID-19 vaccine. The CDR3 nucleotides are TGTGCCAGCTCACAAAGCGCAGGGGGCGCGAGCAATCAGCCCCAGCATTTT. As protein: CASSQSAGGASNQPQHF.